This T cell receptor (beta chain) was sequenced for a study of cytomegalovirus exposure and HLA in healthy donors. An approximately 130-subject validation cohort, separate from the approximately 670-subject first cohort, supplied the donors. Method: immunoSEQ multiplex PCR; TCRdb's copy keeps in-frame clones and lacks some. The table lists some 250,000 clones, nearly 90% of them singletons. General study findings and limits: The listing of 150 to 200 TCR beta chains classed them as cytomegalovirus-associated. The tendency of first-cohort TCR clusters to co-occur in the 120 or so validation repertoires was the finding of a later analysis.

Germline V gene data show CDR1 as MDHEN and CDR2 as SYDVKM. V lost 6 bases and J lost 7; bases outside the gene matches: 20. CDR3 size: 17 residues. Concerning this clone itself: Its specificity is not known.

The rearrangement uses TRBV28 and TRBJ1-2, with TRBD1 identical over 7 bases. Input material: PBMCs. This receptor was taken from a woman under 30 in good health and CMV-seronegative. The CDR3 sequence: CASSRRGTVSLGGGYTF. For the CDR3, the DNA is TGTGCCAGCAGCCGTAGGGGGACAGTCTCTCTAGGGGGTGGCTACACCTTC.